A single sample is the source of the 30 T cell receptor beta chains below, sequenced in a study of cytomegalovirus exposure and HLA in healthy donors (dated 2017 in TCRdb). Library method: the immunoSEQ multiplex PCR assay. The multiplex PCR relied on a mix of 60 forward primers for TCR Vbeta segments and 13 reverse primers for TCR Jbeta segments. TCRdb provides this immuneACCESS table in a form limited to in-frame rearrangements. Some clones are lacking; in checked studies, under half of them reflect an unresolved V gene, and why the rest are absent is not known. The table for this sample lists around 94,000 clones; approximately 84% of them were counted only once. The ten largest clones capture approximately 2.1% of the sample. Material: PBMCs. These receptors were taken from a young man in good health and CMV-seronegative.

This sequence joins TRBV5-1 and TRBJ2-7; D is possibly TRBD2 (5 bases). The CDR3 is made up of 13 amino acids. Trimming stripped 6 bases from V and 6 bases from J, with 16 bases between. The germline CDR1 and CDR2 sequences are SGHRS and YFSETQ. CDR3 nucleotides: TGCGCCAGCAACGAGGGAGTTTCTACCGAGCAGTACTTC. Translated, it gives CASNEGVSTEQYF.

The chain combines TRBV6-5 with TRBJ1-4; D is ambiguous. Trimming removed 2 bases at V and 13 bases at J, with 14 bases between. Germline values: CDR1 MNHEY, CDR2 SVGAGI. The CDR3 contains 13 residues. CDR3 DNA: TGTGCCAGCAGTTACCAACGCCGGGCGGGACTGTTTTTT. It yields the protein CASSYQRRAGLFF.

Regarding this clone: An end of the junction does not agree with germline; a read error may underlie this. This rearrangement joins TRBV19 to TRBJ2-2; no clear D gene. CDR1 and CDR2 (germline): LNHDA, SQIVND (reference sequence). This CDR3 has 14 amino acids. The CDR3 DNA reads TGTGCCAGTAGTATCCGATCGAACTCCGGGGAGCTGTTTTTT. As protein: CASSIRSNSGELFF.

This clone came up once. This chain connects TRBV6-5 to TRBJ2-7; TRBD1 matches 8 bases. Unmatched junction bases numbered 4, after V lost 6 bases and J lost 3 bases. Germline V CDR1 and CDR2: MNHEY, SVGAGI. This CDR3 comprises 13 residues. The CDR3 loop reads CASRPTGDYEQYF. The CDR3 nucleotides are TGTGCCAGCAGGCCGACAGGGGACTACGAGCAGTACTTC.

CDR3 sequence: CAISERGGGTSEETQYF. DNA for the CDR3: TGTGCCATCAGTGAGAGAGGGGGCGGGACCAGTGAAGAGACCCAGTACTTC. V is TRBV10-3 and J is TRBJ2-5, with D possibly matching TRBD1 (7 bases). Per germline, CDR1 ENHRY and CDR2 SYGVKD. The CDR3 is made up of 17 amino acids. Between the trimmed V and J ends, which lost 2 bases and 3 bases, there was a span of 19 bases.

The rearrangement uses TRBV5-3 and TRBJ2-5; no reliable D call. TRBV5-3 carries the ORF label, with uncertain function. The CDR3 is 14 residues long. Deletions cut 3 bases from V and 1 base from J, with 10 bases between. CDR3 DNA sequence: TGTGCCAGAAGCTGCGACATGAGCCAAGAGACCCAGTACTTC. Its translation is CARSCDMSQETQYF.

The chain recombines TRBV11-2 with TRBJ2-2; the match to TRBD2 covers 9 bases. The germline CDR1 and CDR2 sequences are SGHAT and FQNNGV. CDR3 size: 14 residues. Trimming cost V 5 bases and J 9 bases; bases outside gene matches: 7. The CDR3 is CASSLSLAGWELFF. DNA for the CDR3: TGTGCCAGCAGCCTTAGCCTAGCGGGATGGGAGCTGTTTTTT. Together with reference TRBV11-2 and TRBJ2-2, the CDR3 gives the full variable domain: EAGVAQSPRYKIIEKRQSVAFWCNPISGHATLYWYQQILGQGPKLLIQFQNNGVVDDSQLPKDRFSAERLKGVDSTLKIQPAKLEDSAVYLCASSLSLAGWELFFGEGSRLTVL.

The chain is built from TRBV7-6 and TRBJ1-1; 10 bases are a match to TRBD1. This CDR3 is built from 14 residues. V lost 2 bases, J lost 4 bases, and 1 base stayed unmatched. The germline gives CDR1 SGHVS, CDR2 FNYEAQ. The CDR3 coding sequence is TGTGCCAGCAGCTTACGGGACAGGGGCACTGAAGCTTTCTTT. Encoded protein: CASSLRDRGTEAFF.

The chain combines TRBV6-5 with TRBJ1-6; no reliable D call. Germline CDR1 and CDR2: MNHEY and SVGAGI. This CDR3 contains 13 residues. Trimming took 5 bases from V and 6 from J, leaving 8 bases between them. The CDR3: CASSRSGNSPLHF. Here the CDR3 DNA reads TGTGCCAGCAGTCGCAGCGGTAATTCACCCCTCCACTTT.

The CDR3 DNA reads TGTGCCAGCAGTTACTTTCCCCGGAAGGGGCTGGATACGCAGTATTTT. Encoded protein: CASSYFPRKGLDTQYF. The chain employs TRBV6-5 and TRBJ2-3; maybe TRBD1 (5 bases). Germline CDR1 MNHEY, CDR2 SVGAGI. V gave up 1 base and J gave up 6 bases, with 17 bases separating them. The CDR3 runs 16 residues.

The chain carries TRBV7-2 and TRBJ2-7; 8 bases line up with TRBD2. J lost 0 bases, V lost 9 bases, and 7 bases had no gene match. Germline V gene sequence: CDR1 SGHTA, CDR2 FQGNSA. The CDR3 runs 14 residues. Here the CDR3 reads CASTRSGSSYEQYF. DNA for the CDR3: TGTGCCAGTACTCGGAGCGGGAGCTCCTACGAGCAGTACTTC.

The chain carries TRBV6-6 and TRBJ2-7; 10 bases agree with TRBD1. The CDR3 loop spans 14 amino acids. Germline lookup yields CDR1 MNHNY and CDR2 SVGAGI (reference sequence). V was pared by 5 bases and J by 6 bases, with 7 bases of the junction left unmatched. The CDR3: CASSPSDRGGEQYF. CDR3 nucleotides: TGTGCCAGCAGTCCGTCGGACAGGGGGGGCGAGCAGTACTTC.

The chain has TRBV6-5 and TRBJ2-1; the match to TRBD2 covers 8 bases. The germline V gene has CDR1 MNHEY and CDR2 SVGAGI. Losses at the gene ends were 2 bases for V and 7 bases for J; bases not matched to a gene: 7. The CDR3 is 15 amino acids. Here the CDR3 DNA reads TGTGCCAGCAGTTACGGTACTAGCGGAATGAATGAGCAGTTCTTC. Translation gives CASSYGTSGMNEQFF.

This clone was picked up one time. This chain joins TRBV15 and TRBJ2-2; no clear D. CDR1 LNHNV and CDR2 YYDKDF come from the germline V gene (reference sequence). The CDR3 contains 14 residues. V lost 6 bases, J lost 7 bases, and 15 bases lay in between. CDR3 amino acids: CATREAIAHGELFF. In DNA form, the CDR3 reads TGTGCCACCAGAGAGGCCATAGCCCACGGGGAGCTGTTTTTT.

In nucleotides, the CDR3 is TGTGCCAGCAGTTTGGTAGCGGGAGTGGGTGATACGCAGTATTTT. Translating it yields CASSLVAGVGDTQYF. This rearrangement joins TRBV28 to TRBJ2-3, with 9 bases fitting TRBD2. This CDR3 comprises 15 residues. The trim removed 3 bases at V and 6 bases at J, leaving 7 bases unmatched. Per the germline V gene, CDR1 is MDHEN and CDR2 is SYDVKM. Together with reference TRBV28 and TRBJ2-3, the CDR3 gives the full variable domain: DVKVTQSSRYLVKRTGEKVFLECVQDMDHENMFWYRQDPGLGLRLIYFSYDVKMKEKGDIPEGYSVSREKKERFSLILESASTNQTSMYLCASSLVAGVGDTQYFGPGTRLTVL.

The V gene is TRBV7-9, the J gene TRBJ2-1, with D possibly TRBD2 on 6 matching bases. Per germline, CDR1 SEHNR and CDR2 FQNEAQ (reference sequence). The CDR3 has 15 residues. Trimming stripped 1 base from V and 2 bases from J, with 9 bases between. The CDR3 nucleotides read TGTGCCAGCAGCTTAGGCGGGGAGCCCTACAATGAGCAGTTCTTC. Its translation: CASSLGGEPYNEQFF.

This chain links TRBV5-1 with TRBJ2-5; TRBD2 matches 7 bases. The CDR3 has 17 residues. Germline V gives CDR1 SGHRS, CDR2 YFSETQ. With V trimmed by 7 bases and J by 0 bases, 15 bases remained unmatched. The CDR3, as DNA: TGCGCCAGCGAACGAAATCCTAGCGGAAGGTACCAAGAGACCCAGTACTTC. It specifies CASERNPSGRYQETQYF.

This rearrangement joins TRBV9 to TRBJ2-3; 7 bases fit TRBD2. The germline V gene encodes CDR1 SGDLS and CDR2 YYNGEE. This CDR3 contains 11 residues. Trimming cost V 7 bases and J 12 bases; bases outside gene matches: 8. CDR3 in amino acids: CASGGTTNQYF. The CDR3 DNA follows: TGTGCCAGCGGGGGGACTACGAATCAGTATTTT.

The sample holds one count of this clone. V usage is TRBV6-1 and J usage is TRBJ2-5; 7 nucleotides align to TRBD2. The DNA end favors TRBJ2-7, so the J call may be wrong. Germline lookup yields CDR1 MNHNS and CDR2 SASEGT. The CDR3 is 17 amino acids. Here the CDR3 DNA reads TGTGCCAGCAGTGGAGGGAGGGAGGGCGAGATCAACTACGAGCAGTACTTC. It is translated as CASSGGREGEINYEQYF.

This chain joins TRBV30 and TRBJ1-2, with 7 bases aligning to TRBD1. Germline CDR1 is GTSNPN and CDR2 is SVGIG (reference sequence). This CDR3 contains 14 residues. J lost 8 bases, V lost 0 bases, and 9 bases had no gene match. The CDR3 spells CAWSVRTGLGGYTF. In DNA, the CDR3 is TGTGCCTGGAGTGTGCGGACAGGCCTAGGGGGCTACACCTTC.

This chain links TRBV11-2 with TRBJ1-2; 7 nucleotides agree with TRBD1. The J segment lost 5 bases and the V segment lost 6 bases, leaving 6 bases of the junction unmatched. There are 13 residues in the CDR3. The germline V gene encodes CDR1 SGHAT and CDR2 FQNNGV. The chain's CDR3 is CASRRPGQYGYTF. Here the CDR3 DNA reads TGTGCCAGCAGGCGACCGGGACAGTATGGCTACACCTTC.

This clone is a singleton in its sample. The V gene is TRBV5-8, the J gene TRBJ2-1, with a tentative D call TRBD1 (6 bases). Germline CDR1 SGHTS, CDR2 YDEGEE. The CDR3 is made up of 15 amino acids. The V end lost 0 bases, the J end lost 5 bases, and 12 bases lay between the germline ends. The chain's CDR3 is CASSLAGARNNEQFF. In nucleotides, the CDR3 is TGTGCCAGCAGCTTGGCAGGGGCCCGAAACAATGAGCAGTTCTTC.

The genes are TRBV6-5 and TRBJ1-2; D perhaps matches TRBD1 (6 bases). This CDR3 contains 16 residues. V lost 0 bases and J lost 4, with 15 bases in between. The germline CDR1 and CDR2 sequences are MNHEY and SVGAGI. For the CDR3, the DNA is TGTGCCAGCAGTTACTCGAATGCAGGGGCCACCTATGGCTACACCTTC. Translation: CASSYSNAGATYGYTF.

The rearrangement uses TRBV10-3 and TRBJ2-7, with 14 bases that match TRBD2. The CDR3 covers 15 residues. V shed 3 bases and J 5 bases; nucleotides not matched to a gene: 3. Germline V gives CDR1 ENHRY, CDR2 SYGVKD. The CDR3 loop reads CAISDRLAGGHEQYF. CDR3 nucleotides: TGTGCCATCAGTGACCGACTAGCGGGAGGGCACGAGCAGTACTTC.

The V and J genes are TRBV10-2 and TRBJ2-7, with 8 bases aligning to TRBD2. The germline V gene has CDR1 WSHSY and CDR2 SAAADI. The length of the CDR3 is 13 residues. J gave up 7 bases and V 5 bases, and 7 bases lay outside the gene matches. CDR3: CASSSREEREQYF. The CDR3 coding sequence is TGCGCCAGCAGTTCGCGGGAGGAGAGGGAGCAGTACTTC.

Written as DNA, the CDR3 is TGTGCCAGTCAACGGAGCAATGAGCAGTTCTTC. Amino acid sequence: CASQRSNEQFF. The rearrangement links TRBV19 to TRBJ2-1; no clear D gene. The V end was cut by 8 bases, the J end by 6 bases, with 8 bases between. Germline CDR1 is LNHDA and CDR2 is SQIVND (reference sequence). The CDR3 extends over 11 amino acids.

V and J are TRBV30 and TRBJ1-4; weak D call: TRBD1 (5 bases). Looked up from germline, CDR1 is GTSNPN and CDR2 is SVGIG (reference sequence). V lost 7 bases to trimming and J lost 8 bases, with 14 bases between them. This CDR3 is built from 12 residues. CDR3 protein: CALVGAEEKLFF. CDR3 nucleotide sequence: TGTGCCTTAGTAGGGGCCGAAGAAAAACTGTTTTTT.

The chain carries TRBV7-2 and TRBJ1-1; maybe TRBD1 (6 bases). Germline V lookup: CDR1 SGHTA, CDR2 FQGNSA. This CDR3 region has 16 residues. V lost 0 bases and J 5 bases, leaving 16 bases between the germline ends. CDR3 sequence: CASSLALSRGRTEAFF. In nucleotides, the CDR3 is TGTGCCAGCAGCTTAGCGCTTTCCAGGGGACGGACTGAAGCTTTCTTT.

The CDR3 sequence is CASSLVAGYEQYF. The CDR3 DNA follows: TGTGCCAGCAGCTTGGTAGCGGGCTACGAGCAGTACTTC. This sequence joins TRBV7-8 and TRBJ2-7, with TRBD2 matching over 7 bases. The CDR3 consists of 13 residues. Looked up from germline, CDR1 is SGHVS and CDR2 is FQNEAQ. J lost 3 bases, V lost 3 bases, and 2 bases had no gene match.

This clone came up once. The V and J genes are TRBV28 and TRBJ2-7, with 7 positions matching TRBD1. Germline V CDR1 and CDR2: MDHEN, SYDVKM. This CDR3 spans 15 amino acids. After removal of 6 bases from V and 2 bases from J, the junction contained 10 bases not matched to a gene. The CDR3 DNA is TGTGCCAGCAGCCTCCTAGGGGACAGTACCTACGAGCAGTACTTC. Amino acids: CASSLLGDSTYEQYF.